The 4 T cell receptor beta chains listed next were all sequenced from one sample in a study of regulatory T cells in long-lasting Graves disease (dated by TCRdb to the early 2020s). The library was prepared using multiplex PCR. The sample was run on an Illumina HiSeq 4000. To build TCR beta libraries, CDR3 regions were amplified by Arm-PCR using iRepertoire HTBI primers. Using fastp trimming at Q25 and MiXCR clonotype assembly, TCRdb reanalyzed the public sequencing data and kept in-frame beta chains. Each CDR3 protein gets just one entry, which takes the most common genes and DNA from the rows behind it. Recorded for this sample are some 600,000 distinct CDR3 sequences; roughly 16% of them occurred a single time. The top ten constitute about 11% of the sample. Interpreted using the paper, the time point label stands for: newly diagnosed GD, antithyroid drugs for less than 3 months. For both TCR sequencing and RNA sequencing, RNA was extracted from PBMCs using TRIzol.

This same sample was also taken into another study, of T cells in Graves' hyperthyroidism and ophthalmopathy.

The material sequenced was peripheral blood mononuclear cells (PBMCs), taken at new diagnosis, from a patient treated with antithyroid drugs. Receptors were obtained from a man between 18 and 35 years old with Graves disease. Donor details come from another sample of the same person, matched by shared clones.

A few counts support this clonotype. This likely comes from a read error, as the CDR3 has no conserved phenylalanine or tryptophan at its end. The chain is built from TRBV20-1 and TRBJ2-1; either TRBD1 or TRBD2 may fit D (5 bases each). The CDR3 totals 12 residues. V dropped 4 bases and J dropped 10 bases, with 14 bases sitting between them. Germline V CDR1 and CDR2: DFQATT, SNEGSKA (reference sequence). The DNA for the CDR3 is TGCAGTGCTACCGGGACCAGTCTCGAGCAGTTCCTC. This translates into CSATGTSLEQFL.

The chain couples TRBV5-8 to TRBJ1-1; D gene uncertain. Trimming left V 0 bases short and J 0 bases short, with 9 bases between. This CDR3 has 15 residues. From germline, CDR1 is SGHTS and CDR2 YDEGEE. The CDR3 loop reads CASSLAESLNTEAFF. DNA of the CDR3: TGTGCCAGCAGCTTGGCCGAGAGCTTGAACACTGAAGCTTTCTTT.

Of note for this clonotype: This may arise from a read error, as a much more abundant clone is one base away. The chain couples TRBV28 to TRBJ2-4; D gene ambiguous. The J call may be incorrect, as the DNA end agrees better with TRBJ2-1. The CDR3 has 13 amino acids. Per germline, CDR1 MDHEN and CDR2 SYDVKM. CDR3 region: CASSHYSYNKQFF. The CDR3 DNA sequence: TGTGCCAGCAGTCACTATAGTTACAATAAGCAGTTCTTC.

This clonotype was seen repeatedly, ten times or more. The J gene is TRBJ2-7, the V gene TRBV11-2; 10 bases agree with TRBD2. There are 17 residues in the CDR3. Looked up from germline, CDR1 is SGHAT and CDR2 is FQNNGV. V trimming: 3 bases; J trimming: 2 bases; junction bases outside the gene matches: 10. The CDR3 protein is CASSFSEGTSATYEQYF. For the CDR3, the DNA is TGTGCCAGCAGCTTCTCCGAAGGGACTAGCGCAACCTACGAGCAGTACTTC.